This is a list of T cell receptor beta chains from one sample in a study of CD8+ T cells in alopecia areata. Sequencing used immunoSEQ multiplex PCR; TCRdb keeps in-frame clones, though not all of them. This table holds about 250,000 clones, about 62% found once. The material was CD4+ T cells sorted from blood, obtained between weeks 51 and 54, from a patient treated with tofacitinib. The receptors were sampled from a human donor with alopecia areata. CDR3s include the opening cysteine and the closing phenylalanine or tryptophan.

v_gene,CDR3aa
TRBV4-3,CASSRRTTSNYGYTF
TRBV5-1,CASSGPQGGTEAFF
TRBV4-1,CASSQDWAGAGYTF
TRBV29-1,CSVGDSSYEQYF
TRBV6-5,CASLGQNTEAFF
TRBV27,CASSSGYSPGWETQYF
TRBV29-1,CSVIPRLAGKTGELFF
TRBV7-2,CASSLVAALNNEQFF
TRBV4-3,CASSQPKGGNTGELFF
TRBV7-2,CASSLVIGENYGYTF
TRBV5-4,CASSSALAGLNEQFF
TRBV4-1,CASSHFWGGYTF
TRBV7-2,CASSLQGTGYGYGYTF
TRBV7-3,CASSAYVAYEQYF
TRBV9,CASSVAGANNEQFF
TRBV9,CASSDSGTPSIPLHF
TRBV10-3,CAISEFGRGYGYTF
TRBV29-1,CSVVGAQSSYEQYF
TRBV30,CAWRWGLTGTEAFF
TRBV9,CASSVGTGNYGYTF
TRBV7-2,CASSPVDSGLYGYTF
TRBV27,CASSSGANVLTF
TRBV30,CAWSERPSTEAFF
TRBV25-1,CASSEWTATNEKLFF